Following are 20 T cell receptor beta chains from one sample sequenced in a study of blood T cell repertoires in COVID-19. Sequencing used immunoSEQ multiplex PCR; TCRdb keeps in-frame clones, though not all of them. The profile shows some 190,000 clones, 80% of them singletons. Sequenced sample: PBMCs or T cells enriched from blood (not recorded which). The receptors derive from a man aged 25 to 45 with acute COVID-19.

This rearrangement joins TRBV18 to TRBJ1-6; D not certain. The CDR3 runs to 15 residues. V gave up 2 bases and J gave up 8 bases, with 13 bases separating them. Per the germline V gene, CDR1 is KGHSH and CDR2 is LQKENI. The CDR3 bases are TGTGCCAGCTCACCAAACCCTCGAGCGGATTCACCCCTCCACTTT. Encoded protein: CASSPNPRADSPLHF.

V is TRBV7-9 and J is TRBJ1-2; 8 bases map to TRBD1. Looked up from germline, CDR1 is SEHNR and CDR2 is FQNEAQ (reference sequence). The CDR3 covers 16 residues. V lost 5 bases to trimming and J lost 8 bases; unmatched junction nucleotides: 16. CDR3 in amino acids: CASSLPQDRDRSGYTF. The CDR3 coding sequence is TGTGCCAGCAGCCTCCCCCAGGACAGGGATCGGTCCGGCTACACCTTC.

The rearrangement joins TRBV10-2 to TRBJ2-7, with D maybe TRBD1 (6 bases). CDR3 size: 13 residues. The germline V and J ends were trimmed by 7 bases and 0 bases, with 10 bases remaining between them. Germline V gene data show CDR1 as WSHSY and CDR2 as SAAADI. The CDR3: CASMPGASYEQYF. The CDR3 region has the DNA TGCGCCAGCATGCCAGGGGCCTCCTACGAGCAGTACTTC.

The chain has TRBV25-1 and TRBJ2-7, with D perhaps matching TRBD2 (6 bases). Trimming took 3 bases from V and 3 from J, leaving 12 bases between them. The V gene's germline CDR1 is MGHDK and CDR2 SYGVNS. There are 14 residues in the CDR3. The CDR3: CASSDVGGIYEQYF. DNA for the CDR3: TGTGCCAGCAGTGATGTTGGGGGGATCTACGAGCAGTACTTC.

The genes are TRBV27 and TRBJ2-5; maybe TRBD2 (6 bases). Germline values: CDR1 MNHEY, CDR2 SMNVEV (reference sequence). This CDR3 has 14 residues. Trimming left V 2 bases short and J 2 bases short, with 9 bases between. Written as DNA, the CDR3 is TGTGCCAGCAGTTTAGGAGGGGAACAAGAGACCCAGTACTTC. As protein: CASSLGGEQETQYF.

This clone has a single count. The J gene is TRBJ1-1, the V gene TRBV25-1; maybe TRBD1 (5 bases). From germline, CDR1 is MGHDK and CDR2 SYGVNS. V shed 2 bases and J shed 2 bases, with 15 bases lying between them. The CDR3 consists of 16 residues. CDR3 sequence: CASSERGLWGNTEAFF. CDR3 nucleotides: TGTGCCAGCAGTGAAAGGGGACTCTGGGGAAACACTGAAGCTTTCTTT.

The V gene is TRBV7-9, the J gene TRBJ1-6; maybe TRBD1 (5 bases). This CDR3 region has 13 residues. V lost 5 bases and J lost 10, with 12 bases in between. Looked up from germline, CDR1 is SEHNR and CDR2 is FQNEAQ (reference sequence). This CDR3 reads CASSLDPGSPLHF. The CDR3 region has the DNA TGTGCCAGCAGCCTGGACCCAGGGTCACCCCTCCACTTT.

This sequence joins TRBV9 and TRBJ2-3; no clear D. Trimming removed 5 bases from V and 0 bases from J, with 10 bases in between. The CDR3 is 14 amino acids. Germline V gives CDR1 SGDLS, CDR2 YYNGEE. The CDR3 sequence is CASRQGDSTDTQYF. Written as DNA, the CDR3 is TGTGCCAGCAGACAAGGAGACAGCACAGATACGCAGTATTTT.

The chain employs TRBV9 and TRBJ2-2; TRBD1 is a possible D gene (7 bases). The CDR3 consists of 16 residues. Germline V gives CDR1 SGDLS, CDR2 YYNGEE. Deletions cut 3 bases from V and 5 bases from J, with 17 bases between. CDR3 nucleotides: TGTGCCAGCAGCGCATCCAGGGGGGCGGGGACCGGGGAGCTGTTTTTT. It encodes CASSASRGAGTGELFF. Full variable domain (missing parts from reference TRBV9 and TRBJ2-2): DSGVTQTPKHLITATGQRVTLRCSPRSGDLSVYWYQQSLDQGLQFLIQYYNGEERAKGNILERFSAQQFPDLHSELNLSSLELGDSALYFCASSASRGAGTGELFFGEGSRLTVL.

The chain recombines TRBV27 with TRBJ1-2; D call uncertain. The CDR3 runs 14 residues. The V gene's germline CDR1 is MNHEY and CDR2 SMNVEV (reference sequence). Deletions cut 6 bases from V and 6 bases from J, with 17 bases between. The CDR3 spells CASSPTGSANGYTF. CDR3 coding DNA: TGTGCCAGCAGCCCAACGGGTTCCGCAAATGGCTACACCTTC.

The chain couples TRBV9 to TRBJ2-1; D is undetermined. Per the germline V gene, CDR1 is SGDLS and CDR2 is YYNGEE. The CDR3 covers 14 residues. The germline V and J ends were trimmed by 0 bases and 10 bases, with 14 bases remaining between them. The CDR3 loop reads CASSVDPGTSEQFF. The DNA for the CDR3 is TGTGCCAGCAGCGTAGATCCGGGTACATCCGAGCAGTTCTTC.

The rearrangement links TRBV12-3 or TRBV12-4 to TRBJ1-2; D remains unclear. The CDR3 spans 13 residues. The ends were cut back, 2 bases at V and 8 bases at J, with 12 bases in the middle. CDR3 in amino acids: CASSLKVAAGYTF. Written as DNA, the CDR3 is TGTGCCAGCAGTTTAAAGGTAGCGGCGGGCTACACCTTC.

The sample holds a few counts of this clone. V and J are TRBV7-7 and TRBJ2-7; 7 bases align to TRBD1. V lost 2 bases and J lost 2; bases outside the gene matches: 6. The CDR3 covers 15 residues. Germline CDR1 SSHAT, CDR2 FNYEAQ (reference sequence). The CDR3 spells CASSLKGTDPYEQYF. DNA for the CDR3: TGTGCCAGCAGCTTAAAGGGGACAGACCCCTACGAGCAGTACTTC. Based on the CDR3 plus reference TRBV7-7 and TRBJ2-7, the full variable domain is GAGVSQSPRYKVTKRGQDVTLRCDPISSHATLYWYQQALGQGPEFLTYFNYEAQPDKSGLPSDRFSAERPEGSISTLTIQRTEQRDSAMYRCASSLKGTDPYEQYFGPGTRLTVT.

V gene TRBV9 combines with J gene TRBJ1-6; D is perhaps TRBD1 (5 bases). This CDR3 has 14 residues. Germline CDR1 and CDR2: SGDLS and YYNGEE. The ends were cut back, 0 bases at V and 8 bases at J, with 9 bases in the middle. CDR3 sequence reads: CASSVAGGDSPLHF. For the CDR3, the DNA is TGTGCCAGCAGCGTAGCCGGAGGGGATTCACCCCTCCACTTT.

This clone was counted a single time. The chain couples TRBV4-1 to TRBJ2-2; 12 positions match TRBD2. Per the germline V gene, CDR1 is MGHRA and CDR2 is YSYEKL. V was pared by 0 bases and J by 7 bases, with 6 bases of the junction left unmatched. There are 17 residues in the CDR3. CDR3 loop: CASSQEPSGGGSGELFF. Here the CDR3 DNA reads TGCGCCAGCAGCCAAGAGCCTAGCGGGGGGGGCAGCGGGGAGCTGTTTTTT.

This chain joins TRBV9 and TRBJ1-2; tentatively, D is TRBD1 (5 bases). Germline values: CDR1 SGDLS, CDR2 YYNGEE. V was trimmed by 4 bases and J by 2 bases, leaving 15 bases between them. CDR3 length: 15 amino acids. In DNA, the CDR3 is TGTGCCAGCAGCCCATTTGGGGGGGGGAACTATGGCTACACCTTC. Its translation is CASSPFGGGNYGYTF. The whole variable domain, remainder taken from reference TRBV9 and TRBJ1-2, is DSGVTQTPKHLITATGQRVTLRCSPRSGDLSVYWYQQSLDQGLQFLIQYYNGEERAKGNILERFSAQQFPDLHSELNLSSLELGDSALYFCASSPFGGGNYGYTFGSGTRLTVV.

The gene calls are TRBV6-5 and TRBJ1-1, with D hard to call. V was pared by 6 bases and J by 5 bases, with 13 bases between. The CDR3 has 13 amino acids. In germline, CDR1 is MNHEY, CDR2 SVGAGI. CDR3 sequence (DNA): TGTGCCAGCAGCCCACCGGGATGGACTGAAGCTTTCTTT. Translated: CASSPPGWTEAFF.

This chain uses TRBV9 with TRBJ2-7, with D perhaps matching TRBD1 (5 bases). V lost 3 bases and J lost 7, with 17 bases in between. The V gene's germline CDR1 is SGDLS and CDR2 YYNGEE. This CDR3 is built from 14 residues. The CDR3 bases are TGTGCCAGCAGCGCACAACAGGTTTTCGGGGAGCAGTACTTC. It yields the protein CASSAQQVFGEQYF.

V gene TRBV11-2 combines with J gene TRBJ2-5; D is perhaps TRBD1 (6 bases). The germline V gene has CDR1 SGHAT and CDR2 FQNNGV. The V gene lost 7 bases and the J gene lost 4 bases, with 16 bases spanning the gap. CDR3 length: 14 amino acids. This CDR3 reads CASNEGGFRETQYF. CDR3 coding DNA: TGTGCCAGCAACGAAGGGGGATTTCGAGAGACCCAGTACTTC.

J is TRBJ1-1 and V is TRBV27, with 8 bases aligning to TRBD1. V trimming: 7 bases; J trimming: 4 bases; junction bases outside the gene matches: 11. In germline, CDR1 is MNHEY, CDR2 SMNVEV (reference sequence). CDR3 size: 15 residues. CDR3: CASTPGTGIRTEAFF. The CDR3 region has the DNA TGTGCCAGCACGCCCGGGACAGGTATTCGCACTGAAGCTTTCTTT.